This TCR beta chain was recorded in a study of T cells in Graves' hyperthyroidism and ophthalmopathy. A lack of ophthalmopathy progression within 18 months defined stable Graves' hyperthyroidism. Points from the study as a whole: With a median lead of about 6.9 months before onset, the model predicted ophthalmopathy. Most thyroid clonotypes expanded above 0.001 were also detected in blood.

Germline lookup yields CDR1 LNHDA and CDR2 SQIVND (reference sequence). The CDR3 extends over 14 amino acids. The trim removed 10 bases at V and 9 bases at J, leaving 14 bases unmatched. On this clonotype itself: Its specificity is unknown.

The CDR3 regions of TCR beta were amplified from RNA transcripts. HTBI primers were used for first-round RT-PCR of the TCR CDR3. TCRdb re-called the multiplex PCR reads through MiXCR, storing one row per CDR3 protein. Here the sample spans roughly 380,000 distinct CDR3 sequences, about 15% being singletons. The clonotype originates from a woman aged 55-70 years with Graves' hyperthyroidism. Sequences were obtained from blood. This chain uses TRBV19 with TRBJ2-1; 8 nucleotides line up with TRBD1. The CDR3 coding sequence is TGTGCCACCTTAGACAGGGGATTCAAAAGTGAGCAGTTCTTC. It translates to CATLDRGFKSEQFF.